The clone carrying this T cell receptor beta chain was observed once. It was negative isolation that provided the CD8+ and CD4+ T cells, whereas TEMRA cells were enriched by FACS. Reverse transcription of roughly 0.5 to 1 ug RNA was performed with random hexamers. One entry per CDR3 protein, called by TCRdb with MiXCR from the immunoSEQ multiplex PCR reads. The data show a few hundred thousand distinct CDR3 sequences, about 94% seen once. The sample is drawn from a study of CD8 T cells in Susac syndrome. Looking at the study overall: The Susac syndrome patients were therapy-naive, on corticosteroids, or on intravenous immunoglobulin alone at blood draw.

CDR3 size: 12 residues. The V gene's germline CDR1 is SGDLS and CDR2 YYNGEE. V lost 3 bases and J lost 5, with 8 bases in between. The chain uses TRBV9 and TRBJ2-5, with a possible D match to TRBD1 (6 bases). The sequence derives from a human donor with Susac syndrome. Sequences were obtained from CD4+ T cells from PBMCs. CDR3 amino acids: CASSARGETQYF. DNA for the CDR3: TGTGCCAGCAGCGCTAGGGGGGAGACCCAGTACTTC.